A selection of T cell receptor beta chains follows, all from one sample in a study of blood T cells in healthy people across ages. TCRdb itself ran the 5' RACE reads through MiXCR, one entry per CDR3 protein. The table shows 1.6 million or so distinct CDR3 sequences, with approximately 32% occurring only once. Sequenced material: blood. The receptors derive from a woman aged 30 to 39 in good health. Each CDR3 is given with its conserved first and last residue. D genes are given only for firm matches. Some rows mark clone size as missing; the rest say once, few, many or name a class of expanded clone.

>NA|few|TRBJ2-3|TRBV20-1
CSASGGVGSTDTQYF
TGCAGTGCTAGCGGCGGGGTAGGCAGCACAGATACGCAGTATTTT
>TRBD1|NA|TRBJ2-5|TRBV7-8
CASSFNFGDRGKETQYF
TGTGCCAGCAGCTTTAACTTTGGTGACAGGGGAAAGGAGACCCAGTACTTC
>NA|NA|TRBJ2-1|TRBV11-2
CASLPSSGYNEQFF
TGTGCCAGCCTCCCCTCATCAGGCTACAATGAGCAGTTCTTC
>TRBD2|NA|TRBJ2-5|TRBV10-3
CAISKAGGGQETQYF
TGTGCCATCAGTAAAGCGGGGGGGGGTCAAGAGACCCAGTACTTC
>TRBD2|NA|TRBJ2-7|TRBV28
CAGSTPAGVAEQYF
TGTGCCGGCAGTACCCCAGCGGGAGTAGCCGAGCAGTACTTC
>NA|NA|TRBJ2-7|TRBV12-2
CASRLRNSYEQYF
TGTGCAAGTCGCTTACGTAATTCCTACGAGCAGTACTTC
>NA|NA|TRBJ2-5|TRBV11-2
CASSPLAQETQYF
TGTGCCAGCAGCCCCCTAGCCCAAGAGACCCAGTACTTC
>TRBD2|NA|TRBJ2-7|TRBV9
CASSVDSGGPYEQYF
TGTGCCAGCAGCGTAGATAGCGGGGGGCCCTACGAGCAGTACTTC
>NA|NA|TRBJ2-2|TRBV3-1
CASSQGLNTGELFF
TGTGCCAGCAGTCAGGGATTGAACACCGGGGAGCTGTTTTTT
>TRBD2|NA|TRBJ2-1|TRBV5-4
CASSGGLAGALIGDEQFF
TGTGCCAGCAGCGGGGGACTAGCGGGAGCCCTTATTGGAGATGAGCAGTTCTTC
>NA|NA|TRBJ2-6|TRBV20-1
CSARLREAGANVLTF
TGCAGTGCTAGACTCAGGGAAGCTGGGGCCAACGTCCTGACTTTC
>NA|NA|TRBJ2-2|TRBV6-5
CASTSGTANTGERFF
TGTGCCAGCACCTCCGGGACTGCGAACACCGGGGAGCGGTTTTTT
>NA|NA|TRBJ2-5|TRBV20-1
CSPGDSAKETQYF
TGCAGCCCTGGAGACAGCGCTAAAGAGACCCAGTACTTC
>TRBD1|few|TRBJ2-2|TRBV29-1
CSAAKGAYTGELFF
TGCAGCGCAGCTAAGGGGGCGTACACCGGGGAGCTGTTTTTT
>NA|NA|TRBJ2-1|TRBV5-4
CASSLGKGHGGFF
TGTGCCAGCAGCTTGGGTAAGGGGCATGGAGGGTTCTTC
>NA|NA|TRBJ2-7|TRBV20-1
CSARFEGFPYEQYF
TGCAGTGCTAGGTTCGAAGGGTTCCCCTACGAGCAGTACTTC
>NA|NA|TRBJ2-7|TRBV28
CASVRDSSYEQYF
TGTGCCAGCGTACGGGACTCCTCCTACGAGCAGTACTTC
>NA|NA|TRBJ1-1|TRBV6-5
CASSYSRESEAFF
TGTGCCAGCAGTTACTCCCGGGAATCTGAAGCTTTCTTT
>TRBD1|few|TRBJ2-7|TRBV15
CATSRDRAAGTEYF
TGTGCCACCAGCAGAGACAGGGCGGCCGGGACAGAGTACTTC
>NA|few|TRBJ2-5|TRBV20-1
CSARLRDSQLETQYF
TGCAGTGCTAGATTACGGGACTCCCAGCTGGAGACCCAGTACTTC
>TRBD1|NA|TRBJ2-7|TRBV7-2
CASSLGTGRNYEQYF
TGTGCCAGCAGCCTCGGGACAGGACGCAACTACGAGCAGTACTTC
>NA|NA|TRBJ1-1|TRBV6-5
CASSYSLRGLGTEAFF
TGTGCCAGCAGTTACAGTTTGAGGGGACTGGGCACTGAAGCTTTCTTT
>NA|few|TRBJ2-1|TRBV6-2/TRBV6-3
CASSYQLLSREGGYNEQFF
TGTGCCAGCAGTTACCAACTTCTCTCCAGGGAAGGCGGCTACAATGAGCAGTTCTTC
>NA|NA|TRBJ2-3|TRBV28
CASSTVGESTDTQYF
TGTGCCAGCAGCACTGTTGGGGAGAGCACAGATACGCAGTATTTT
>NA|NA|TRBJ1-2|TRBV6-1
CASRGGARNGSYTF
TGTGCCAGCAGGGGCGGGGCCAGGAACGGGAGCTACACCTTC
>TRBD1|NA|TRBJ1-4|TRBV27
CASSPVTGGREKLFF
TGTGCCAGCAGTCCCGTGACAGGGGGAAGGGAAAAACTGTTTTTT
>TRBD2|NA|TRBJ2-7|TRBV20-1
CSALAGVEQYF
TGCAGTGCCCTAGCGGGAGTCGAGCAGTACTTC
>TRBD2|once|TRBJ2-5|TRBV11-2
CASSLVRGGASSETQYF
TGTGCCAGCAGCTTAGTCCGCGGGGGGGCCTCGTCAGAGACCCAGTACTTC
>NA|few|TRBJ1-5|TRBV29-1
CSVSRGLDQPQHF
TGCAGCGTCTCCAGGGGTTTGGATCAGCCCCAGCATTTT
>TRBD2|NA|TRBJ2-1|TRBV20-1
CSAGYFEVASGITLGDEQFF
TGCAGTGCTGGCTATTTCGAGGTTGCCAGCGGGATAACTTTGGGGGATGAGCAGTTCTTC
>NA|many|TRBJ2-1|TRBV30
CAWSGGNEQFF
TGTGCCTGGAGTGGTGGAAATGAGCAGTTCTTC
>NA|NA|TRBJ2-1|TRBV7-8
CASRSGMPHEQFF
TGTGCCAGCAGGAGCGGAATGCCGCATGAGCAGTTCTTC
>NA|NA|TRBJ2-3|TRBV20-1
CSANGRVSGSTDTQYF
TGCAGTGCTAATGGCCGGGTCTCGGGAAGCACAGATACGCAGTATTTT
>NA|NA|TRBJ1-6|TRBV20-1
CSARETGRNSPLHF
TGCAGTGCTAGAGAGACAGGAAGAAATTCACCCCTCCACTTT
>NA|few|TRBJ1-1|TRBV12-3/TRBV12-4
CASSFVSEAFF
TGTGCCAGCAGTTTCGTCTCTGAAGCTTTCTTT
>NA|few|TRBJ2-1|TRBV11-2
CASSLGPQGMRVNEQFF
TGTGCCAGCAGCTTAGGCCCCCAGGGAATGAGGGTGAATGAGCAGTTCTTC
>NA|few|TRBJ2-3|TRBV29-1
CSVAGVSGTDTQYF
TGCAGCGTTGCTGGGGTATCTGGGACAGATACGCAGTATTTT
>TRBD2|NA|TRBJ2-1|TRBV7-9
CASSQDLAGGRDEQFF
TGTGCCAGCAGCCAGGATCTAGCGGGAGGGAGGGATGAGCAGTTCTTC
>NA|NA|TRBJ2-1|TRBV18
CASSPSRQGSNEQFF
TGTGCCAGCTCACCCTCCAGGCAGGGTAGCAATGAGCAGTTCTTC
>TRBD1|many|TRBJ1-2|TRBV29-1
CSVAGQGKGGYTF
TGCAGCGTTGCCGGACAGGGCAAGGGAGGCTACACCTTC
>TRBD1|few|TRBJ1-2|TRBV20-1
CSASLDRVNYGYTF
TGCAGTGCTAGTCTGGACAGGGTTAACTATGGCTACACCTTC
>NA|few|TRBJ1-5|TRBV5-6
CASIYHDSQPQHF
TGTGCCAGCATCTACCATGACAGTCAGCCCCAGCATTTT
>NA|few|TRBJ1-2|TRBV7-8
CASSWGGIYGYTF
TGTGCCAGCAGCTGGGGGGGGATCTATGGCTACACCTTC
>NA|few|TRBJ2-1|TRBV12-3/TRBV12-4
CASSSGGYDEQFF
TGTGCCAGCAGTTCAGGCGGGTACGATGAGCAGTTCTTC
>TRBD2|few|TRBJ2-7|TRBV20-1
CSAREGLADYEQYF
TGCAGTGCTAGAGAGGGCCTAGCGGACTACGAGCAGTACTTC